These T cell receptor beta chains were read from a single sample in a study of blood T cell repertoires in COVID-19. TCRdb keeps only in-frame clones here, not all; method: immunoSEQ multiplex PCR. The data hold some 85,000 clones, with 65% to 80% observed a single time. What was sequenced was peripheral blood. The receptors stem from a human donor in a cohort sampled during active COVID-19. Both conserved end residues are part of each CDR3. Fields, in order: clone size, J gene, V gene, D gene, CDR3 DNA, CDR3 protein. A D gene is named only where the DNA matches it firmly. The size entry is marked missing in some rows and otherwise reads once, few, many or a size class.

clone_size: .
j_call: TRBJ1-2
v_call: TRBV20-1
d_call: .
cdr3_nt: TGCAGTGTCCCGAGGCCGGGTGGCTACACCTTC
cdr3_aa: CSVPRPGGYTF

clone_size: .
j_call: TRBJ1-2
v_call: TRBV11-3
d_call: TRBD1
cdr3_nt: TGTGCCAGCAGCCAACAGGGGTATGGCTACACCTTC
cdr3_aa: CASSQQGYGYTF

clone_size: .
j_call: TRBJ2-3
v_call: TRBV21-1
d_call: .
cdr3_nt: TGTGCCAGCTGCGGAGGGTGGAGCACAGATACGCAGTATTTT
cdr3_aa: CASCGGWSTDTQYF

clone_size: .
j_call: TRBJ2-5
v_call: TRBV4-3
d_call: .
cdr3_nt: TGCGCCAGCAGCCAAGGACGGGGAGGAAATCAAGAGACCCAGTACTTC
cdr3_aa: CASSQGRGGNQETQYF

clone_size: .
j_call: TRBJ2-3
v_call: TRBV11-2
d_call: .
cdr3_nt: TGTGCCAGCAGCGGACGGACTACTCCCGCCTCCACAGATACGCAGTATTTT
cdr3_aa: CASSGRTTPASTDTQYF

clone_size: .
j_call: TRBJ2-5
v_call: TRBV5-5
d_call: TRBD2
cdr3_nt: TGTGCCAGCAGCTTACTACTAGCGGGCCAAGAGACCCAGTACTTC
cdr3_aa: CASSLLLAGQETQYF

clone_size: .
j_call: TRBJ1-6
v_call: TRBV14
d_call: .
cdr3_nt: TGTGCCAGCAGACCCGGACTGCTTGGCAATTCACCCCTCCACTTT
cdr3_aa: CASRPGLLGNSPLHF

clone_size: .
j_call: TRBJ2-7
v_call: TRBV2
d_call: TRBD1
cdr3_nt: TGTGCCAGCAGTGAGGACAGGGGAAATTACGAGCAGTACTTC
cdr3_aa: CASSEDRGNYEQYF

clone_size: many
j_call: TRBJ1-4
v_call: TRBV7-9
d_call: .
cdr3_nt: TGTGCCAGCAGCACACAACATGAAAAACTGTTTTTT
cdr3_aa: CASSTQHEKLFF

clone_size: .
j_call: TRBJ2-7
v_call: TRBV2
d_call: TRBD1
cdr3_nt: TGTGCCAGCAGTGAAAGGACAGGGCTCTCCTACGAGCAGTACTTC
cdr3_aa: CASSERTGLSYEQYF

clone_size: many
j_call: TRBJ2-1
v_call: TRBV27
d_call: TRBD1
cdr3_nt: TGTGCCAGCAGCCAGGACAGGGGGCGTTACAATGAGCAGTTCTTC
cdr3_aa: CASSQDRGRYNEQFF

clone_size: .
j_call: TRBJ2-3
v_call: TRBV5-4
d_call: .
cdr3_nt: TGTGCCAGCAGCAGCGGGACACATCACACAGATACGCAGTATTTT
cdr3_aa: CASSSGTHHTDTQYF

clone_size: .
j_call: TRBJ1-4
v_call: TRBV2
d_call: TRBD1
cdr3_nt: TGTGCCAGCAGCCTAAAGACAGGGGGAAATGAAAAACTGTTTTTT
cdr3_aa: CASSLKTGGNEKLFF

clone_size: .
j_call: TRBJ1-2
v_call: TRBV7-9
d_call: TRBD1
cdr3_nt: TGTGCCAGCAGCTGGACCGGGACAGGGGGCAAGAACTATGGCTACACCTTC
cdr3_aa: CASSWTGTGGKNYGYTF

clone_size: few
j_call: TRBJ1-5
v_call: TRBV10-3
d_call: TRBD1
cdr3_nt: TGTGCCATCAGTGAGGACAGGGGAGGGTTCTATCAGCCCCAGCATTTT
cdr3_aa: CAISEDRGGFYQPQHF

clone_size: few
j_call: TRBJ2-5
v_call: TRBV7-4
d_call: .
cdr3_nt: TGTGCCAGCAGCCCCCGGGGGTCAGAGACCCAGTACTTC
cdr3_aa: CASSPRGSETQYF

clone_size: .
j_call: TRBJ2-7
v_call: TRBV5-5
d_call: .
cdr3_nt: TGTGCCAGCAGCTTGCTCTCTCCGTACGAGCAGTACTTC
cdr3_aa: CASSLLSPYEQYF

clone_size: .
j_call: TRBJ1-2
v_call: TRBV4-3
d_call: TRBD1
cdr3_nt: TGCGCCAGCAGCCACCTAGGGACAGGCGATAACACCTATGGCTACACCTTC
cdr3_aa: CASSHLGTGDNTYGYTF

clone_size: few
j_call: TRBJ2-5
v_call: TRBV18
d_call: TRBD2
cdr3_nt: TGTGCCAGCTCACCAACCCCCCGAGTCGGGAGGGCCGGAGAGACCCAGTACTTC
cdr3_aa: CASSPTPRVGRAGETQYF

clone_size: few
j_call: TRBJ1-1
v_call: TRBV6-5
d_call: .
cdr3_nt: TGTGCCAGCATCCCCCAAGGACATATGAACACTGAAGCTTTCTTT
cdr3_aa: CASIPQGHMNTEAFF

clone_size: .
j_call: TRBJ2-7
v_call: TRBV10-3
d_call: TRBD1
cdr3_nt: TGTGCCATCAGTGCCCCGGGACAGGGGTACGCGCAGTACTTC
cdr3_aa: CAISAPGQGYAQYF

clone_size: .
j_call: TRBJ2-5
v_call: TRBV25-1
d_call: .
cdr3_nt: TGTGCCAGCAGTGAATTCGGTAACCAAGAGACCCAGTACTTC
cdr3_aa: CASSEFGNQETQYF

clone_size: .
j_call: TRBJ2-7
v_call: TRBV28
d_call: TRBD2
cdr3_nt: TGTGCCAGCAGATCTCATCCGGGACTAGCCGCATCCTACGAGCAGTACTTC
cdr3_aa: CASRSHPGLAASYEQYF

clone_size: once
j_call: TRBJ2-7
v_call: TRBV28
d_call: TRBD1
cdr3_nt: TGTGCCAGCAGGAAGGTACAGGGGCACTACGAGCAGTACTTC
cdr3_aa: CASRKVQGHYEQYF

clone_size: .
j_call: TRBJ1-2
v_call: TRBV7-3
d_call: TRBD1
cdr3_nt: TGTGCCAGCAGCGCGACAGGGGCTCTTTTGGAAGGCTACACCTTC
cdr3_aa: CASSATGALLEGYTF

clone_size: .
j_call: TRBJ2-5
v_call: TRBV11-2
d_call: TRBD2
cdr3_nt: TGTGCCAGCAGACCACTAGCGGGAGGCCGTTGGACCCAGTACTTC
cdr3_aa: CASRPLAGGRWTQYF

clone_size: once
j_call: TRBJ2-2
v_call: TRBV7-6
d_call: TRBD2
cdr3_nt: TGTGCCAGCAGCCCCGACACCGGGACTAGGGGCGGGGAGCTGTTTTTT
cdr3_aa: CASSPDTGTRGGELFF

clone_size: .
j_call: TRBJ2-7
v_call: TRBV24-1
d_call: .
cdr3_nt: TGTGCCACCAGTGATCCGGCAGGGTTTAAAGCCTACGAGCAGTACTTC
cdr3_aa: CATSDPAGFKAYEQYF

clone_size: .
j_call: TRBJ2-2
v_call: TRBV27
d_call: TRBD2
cdr3_nt: TGTGCCAGCAGTTTACGCGGGAGGGTGAACACCGGGGAGCTGTTTTTT
cdr3_aa: CASSLRGRVNTGELFF

clone_size: .
j_call: TRBJ2-5
v_call: TRBV7-2
d_call: .
cdr3_nt: TGTGCCAGCAGCCAAAATCCGGGACACAAAGAGACCCAGTACTTC
cdr3_aa: CASSQNPGHKETQYF

clone_size: .
j_call: TRBJ2-3
v_call: TRBV4-3
d_call: .
cdr3_nt: TGCGCCAGCAGCCACCCATCGTGGAGACTTTCTCAGTATTTT
cdr3_aa: CASSHPSWRLSQYF

clone_size: .
j_call: TRBJ1-3
v_call: TRBV6-6
d_call: .
cdr3_nt: TGTGCCAGCAGCGAGGGTATCTTTGGAAACACCATATATTTT
cdr3_aa: CASSEGIFGNTIYF

clone_size: .
j_call: TRBJ2-7
v_call: TRBV21-1
d_call: .
cdr3_nt: TGTGCCAGCAGCCGCGGAGAAGTTGTCGGCTACGAGCAGTACTTC
cdr3_aa: CASSRGEVVGYEQYF

clone_size: .
j_call: TRBJ2-7
v_call: TRBV11-2
d_call: TRBD2
cdr3_nt: TGTGCCAGCAGCTTATATTTTGGGACTAGCGGCTACGAGCAGTACTTC
cdr3_aa: CASSLYFGTSGYEQYF

clone_size: .
j_call: TRBJ2-1
v_call: TRBV15
d_call: TRBD2
cdr3_nt: TGTGCCACCAGCAGAGAACGCGGGAGCTACAATGAGCAGTTCTTC
cdr3_aa: CATSRERGSYNEQFF

clone_size: .
j_call: TRBJ1-1
v_call: TRBV29-1
d_call: TRBD1
cdr3_nt: TGCAGCGTTGAAGACGGAGGGACAGGGGGCAGAGCTTTCTTT
cdr3_aa: CSVEDGGTGGRAFF

clone_size: .
j_call: TRBJ2-5
v_call: TRBV4-1
d_call: .
cdr3_nt: TGCGCCAGCAGCCAAGAGGGCCGGGGCCAAGAGACCCAGTACTTC
cdr3_aa: CASSQEGRGQETQYF

clone_size: .
j_call: TRBJ1-4
v_call: TRBV3-1/TRBV3-2
d_call: .
cdr3_nt: TGTGCCAGCAGCCAAGGTAGTCCAGAAAAACTGTTTTTT
cdr3_aa: CASSQGSPEKLFF

clone_size: .
j_call: TRBJ2-7
v_call: TRBV2
d_call: .
cdr3_nt: TGTGCCAGCCGCGTAGCGGAAAGCTCCTACGAGCAGTACTTC
cdr3_aa: CASRVAESSYEQYF

clone_size: .
j_call: TRBJ2-7
v_call: TRBV29-1
d_call: .
cdr3_nt: TGCAGCGTCAGACAAGTTGCGTCCTACGAGCAGTACTTC
cdr3_aa: CSVRQVASYEQYF

clone_size: .
j_call: TRBJ2-7
v_call: TRBV14
d_call: .
cdr3_nt: TGTGCCAGCAGGGACAGAGTCCTCTCCTACGAGCAGTACTTC
cdr3_aa: CASRDRVLSYEQYF

clone_size: .
j_call: TRBJ1-1
v_call: TRBV30
d_call: TRBD1
cdr3_nt: TGTGCCTGGAGTGTACGGGTGGGCAGGGGGGACACTGAAGCTTTCTTT
cdr3_aa: CAWSVRVGRGDTEAFF

clone_size: .
j_call: TRBJ1-5
v_call: TRBV30
d_call: .
cdr3_nt: TGTGCCTGGAGTGGTTCGGATGCGGAGCCCCAGCATTTT
cdr3_aa: CAWSGSDAEPQHF

clone_size: .
j_call: TRBJ2-7
v_call: TRBV4-1
d_call: .
cdr3_nt: TGCGCCAGCAGCCTAGGGGGTCGAGCTGACGAGCAGTACTTC
cdr3_aa: CASSLGGRADEQYF

clone_size: .
j_call: TRBJ1-2
v_call: TRBV6-1
d_call: .
cdr3_nt: TGTGCCAGCAGTGAAAAGGGCCCGGGAGGCTACACCTTC
cdr3_aa: CASSEKGPGGYTF

clone_size: .
j_call: TRBJ2-3
v_call: TRBV19
d_call: TRBD2
cdr3_nt: TGTGCCAGTAGTATCTCTAGCGGGGGCACAGATACGCAGTATTTT
cdr3_aa: CASSISSGGTDTQYF

clone_size: few
j_call: TRBJ1-5
v_call: TRBV30
d_call: .
cdr3_nt: TGTGCCTGGAGTTTGGGAGGGGGCAATCAGCCCCAGCATTTT
cdr3_aa: CAWSLGGGNQPQHF

clone_size: .
j_call: TRBJ2-7
v_call: TRBV30
d_call: .
cdr3_nt: TGTGCCTGGAGCGGCGGCTACGAGCAGTACTTC
cdr3_aa: CAWSGGYEQYF